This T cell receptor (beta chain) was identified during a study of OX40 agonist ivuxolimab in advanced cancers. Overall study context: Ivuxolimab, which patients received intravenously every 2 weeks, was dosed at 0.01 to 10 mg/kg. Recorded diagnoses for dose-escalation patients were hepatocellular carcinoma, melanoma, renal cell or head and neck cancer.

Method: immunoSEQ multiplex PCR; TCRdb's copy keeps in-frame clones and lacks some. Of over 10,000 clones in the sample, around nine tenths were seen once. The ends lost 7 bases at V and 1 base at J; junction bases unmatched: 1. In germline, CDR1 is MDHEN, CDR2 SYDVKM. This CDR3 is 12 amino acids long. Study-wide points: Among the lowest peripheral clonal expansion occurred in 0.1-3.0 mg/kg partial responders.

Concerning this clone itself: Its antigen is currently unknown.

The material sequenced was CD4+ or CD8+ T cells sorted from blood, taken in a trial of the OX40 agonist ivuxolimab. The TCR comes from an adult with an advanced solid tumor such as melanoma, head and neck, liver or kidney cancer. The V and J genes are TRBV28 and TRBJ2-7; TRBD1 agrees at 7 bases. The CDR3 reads CASKGQSYEQYF. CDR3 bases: TGTGCCAGCAAGGGACAGTCCTACGAGCAGTACTTC.